This record looks at one TCR beta chain sequence and its context. Its antigen is not identified. With a much larger clone just one base away, this may be a read error. Relapses following autologous stem cell transplantation were seen in all patients, with brentuximab vedotin exposure varying. Assay: immunoSEQ multiplex PCR; the TCRdb copy retains only in-frame clones and omits some. This table has some 4,300 clones, less than 75% appearing once. Germline V lookup: CDR1 SGHTA, CDR2 FQGTGA. V dropped 5 bases and J dropped 4 bases, with 14 bases sitting between them. The CDR3 totals 14 residues. This sample is part of a study of PD-1 blockade in classical Hodgkin lymphoma. Findings of the study overall: CD4+ TCR diversity, unlike CD8+, rose significantly by C4D1. Newly diagnosed patients were said to have less baseline TCR diversity than healthy donors did. Patients excluded were those beginning nivolumab under 1 year after ASCT. Complete responders had baseline diversity similar to newly diagnosed patients.

This clonotype originated in a human donor with classical Hodgkin lymphoma. The chain joins TRBV7-3 to TRBJ1-1, with D possibly TRBD1 on 5 matching bases. The sample was peripheral blood mononuclear cells (PBMCs), taken before the second cycle of nivolumab. The CDR3 reads CASSPAGGTTEAFF. The CDR3 DNA follows: TGTGCCAGCAGCCCCGCGGGGGGGACCACTGAAGCTTTCTTT.